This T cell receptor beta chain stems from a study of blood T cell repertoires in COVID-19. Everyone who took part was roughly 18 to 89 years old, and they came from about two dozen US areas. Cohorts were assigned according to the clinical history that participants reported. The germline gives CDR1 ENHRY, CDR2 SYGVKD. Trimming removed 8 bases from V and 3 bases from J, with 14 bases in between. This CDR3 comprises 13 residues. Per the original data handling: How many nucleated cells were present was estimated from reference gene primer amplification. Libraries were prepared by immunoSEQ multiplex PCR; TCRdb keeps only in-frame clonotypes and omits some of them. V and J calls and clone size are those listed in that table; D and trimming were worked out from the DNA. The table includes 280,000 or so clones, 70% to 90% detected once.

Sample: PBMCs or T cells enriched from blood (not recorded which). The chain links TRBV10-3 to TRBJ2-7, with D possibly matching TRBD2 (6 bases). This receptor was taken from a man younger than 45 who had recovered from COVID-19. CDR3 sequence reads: CAISRGPDYEQYF. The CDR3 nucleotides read TGTGCCATCTCGCGGGGCCCAGACTACGAGCAGTACTTC.